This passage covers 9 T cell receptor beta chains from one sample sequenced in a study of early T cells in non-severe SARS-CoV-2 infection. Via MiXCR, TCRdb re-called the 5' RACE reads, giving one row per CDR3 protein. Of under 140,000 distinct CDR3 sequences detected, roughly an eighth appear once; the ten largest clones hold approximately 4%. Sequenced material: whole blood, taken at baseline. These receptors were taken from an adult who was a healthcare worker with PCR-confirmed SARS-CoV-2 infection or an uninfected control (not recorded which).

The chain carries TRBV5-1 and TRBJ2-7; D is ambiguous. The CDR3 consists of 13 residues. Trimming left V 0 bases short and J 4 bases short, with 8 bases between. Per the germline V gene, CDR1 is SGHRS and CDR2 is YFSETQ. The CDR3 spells CASSLEWGYEQYF. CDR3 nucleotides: TGCGCCAGCAGCTTGGAGTGGGGTTACGAGCAGTACTTC.

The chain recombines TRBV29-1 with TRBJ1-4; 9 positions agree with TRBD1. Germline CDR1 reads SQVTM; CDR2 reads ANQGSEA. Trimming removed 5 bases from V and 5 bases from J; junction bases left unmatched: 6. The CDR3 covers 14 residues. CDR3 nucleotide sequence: TGCAGCGTTCCGGAGGGGACAGGGAATGAAAAACTGTTTTTT. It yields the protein CSVPEGTGNEKLFF. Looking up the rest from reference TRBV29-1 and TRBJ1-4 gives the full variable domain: SAVISQKPSRDICQRGTSLTIQCQVDSQVTMMFWYRQQPGQSLTLIATANQGSEATYESGFVIDKFPISRPNLTFSTLTVSNMSPEDSSIYLCSVPEGTGNEKLFFGSGTQLSVL.

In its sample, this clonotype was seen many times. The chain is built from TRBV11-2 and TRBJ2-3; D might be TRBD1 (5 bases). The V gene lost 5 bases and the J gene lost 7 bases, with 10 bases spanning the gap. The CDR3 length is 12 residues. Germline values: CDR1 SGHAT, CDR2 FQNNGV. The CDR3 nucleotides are TGTGCCAGCAGCCCGCAGGGTTATACGCAGTATTTT. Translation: CASSPQGYTQYF.

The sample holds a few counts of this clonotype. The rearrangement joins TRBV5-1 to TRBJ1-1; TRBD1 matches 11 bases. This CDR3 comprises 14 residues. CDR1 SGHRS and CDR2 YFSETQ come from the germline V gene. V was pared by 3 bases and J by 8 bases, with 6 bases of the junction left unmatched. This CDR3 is CASSWTGGPPEAFF. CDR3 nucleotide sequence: TGCGCCAGCAGCTGGACAGGGGGCCCACCGGAAGCTTTCTTT.

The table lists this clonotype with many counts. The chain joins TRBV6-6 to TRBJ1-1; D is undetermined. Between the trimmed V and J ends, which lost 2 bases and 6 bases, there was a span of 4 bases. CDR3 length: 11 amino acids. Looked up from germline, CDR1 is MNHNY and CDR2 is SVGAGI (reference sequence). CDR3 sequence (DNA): TGTGCCAGCAGTTACGTGTCTGAAGCTTTCTTT. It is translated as CASSYVSEAFF.

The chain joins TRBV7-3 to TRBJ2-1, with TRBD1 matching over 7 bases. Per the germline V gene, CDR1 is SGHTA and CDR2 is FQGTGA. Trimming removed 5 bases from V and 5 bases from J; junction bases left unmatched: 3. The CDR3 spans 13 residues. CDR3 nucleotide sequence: TGTGCCAGCAGCGCTACAGGGGACAATGAGCAGTTCTTC. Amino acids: CASSATGDNEQFF. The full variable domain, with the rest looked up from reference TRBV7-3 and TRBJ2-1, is GAGVSQTPSNKVTEKGKYVELRCDPISGHTALYWYRQSLGQGPEFLIYFQGTGAADDSGLPNDRFFAVRPEGSVSTLKIQRTERGDSAVYLCASSATGDNEQFFGPGTRLTVL.

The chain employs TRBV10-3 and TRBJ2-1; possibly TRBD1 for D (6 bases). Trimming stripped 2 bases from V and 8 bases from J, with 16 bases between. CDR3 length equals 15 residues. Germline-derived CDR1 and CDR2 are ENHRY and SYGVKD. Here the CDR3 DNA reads TGTGCCATCAGTGAGGATTGGGGGCGCATAGATGAGCAGTTCTTC. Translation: CAISEDWGRIDEQFF.

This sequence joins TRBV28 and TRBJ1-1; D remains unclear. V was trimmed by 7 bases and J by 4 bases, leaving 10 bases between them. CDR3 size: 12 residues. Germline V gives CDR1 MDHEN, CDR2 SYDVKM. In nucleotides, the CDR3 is TGTGCCAGCATGAGAGGGAGCACTGAAGCTTTCTTT. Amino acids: CASMRGSTEAFF.

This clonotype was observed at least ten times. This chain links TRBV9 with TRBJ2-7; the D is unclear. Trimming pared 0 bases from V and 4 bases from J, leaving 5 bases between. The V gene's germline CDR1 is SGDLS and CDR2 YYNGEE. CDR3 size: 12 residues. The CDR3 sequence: CASSVEFYEQYF. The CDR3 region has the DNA TGTGCCAGCAGCGTAGAATTTTACGAGCAGTACTTC. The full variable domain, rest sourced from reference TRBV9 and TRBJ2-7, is DSGVTQTPKHLITATGQRVTLRCSPRSGDLSVYWYQQSLDQGLQFLIQYYNGEERAKGNILERFSAQQFPDLHSELNLSSLELGDSALYFCASSVEFYEQYFGPGTRLTVT.